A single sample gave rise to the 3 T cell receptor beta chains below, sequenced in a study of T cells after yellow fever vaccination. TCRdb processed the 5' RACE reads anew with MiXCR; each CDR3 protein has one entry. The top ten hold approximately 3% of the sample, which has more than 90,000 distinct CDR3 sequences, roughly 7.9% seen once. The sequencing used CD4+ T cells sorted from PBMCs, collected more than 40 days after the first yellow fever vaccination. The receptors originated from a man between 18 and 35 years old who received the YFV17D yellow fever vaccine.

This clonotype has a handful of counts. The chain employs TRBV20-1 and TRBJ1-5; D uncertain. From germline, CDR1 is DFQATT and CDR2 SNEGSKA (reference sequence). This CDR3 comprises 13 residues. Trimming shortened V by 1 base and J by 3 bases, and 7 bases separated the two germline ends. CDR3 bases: TGCAGTGCTAGAGTTTTCCTCAATCAGCCCCAGCATTTT. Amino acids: CSARVFLNQPQHF.

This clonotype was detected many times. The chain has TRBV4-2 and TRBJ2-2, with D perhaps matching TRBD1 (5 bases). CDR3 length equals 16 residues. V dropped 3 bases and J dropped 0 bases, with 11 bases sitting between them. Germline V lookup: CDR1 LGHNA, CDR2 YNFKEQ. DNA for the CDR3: TGTGCCAGCAGCCAGCTCCCGACAGCGAACACCGGGGAGCTGTTTTTT. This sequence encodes CASSQLPTANTGELFF.

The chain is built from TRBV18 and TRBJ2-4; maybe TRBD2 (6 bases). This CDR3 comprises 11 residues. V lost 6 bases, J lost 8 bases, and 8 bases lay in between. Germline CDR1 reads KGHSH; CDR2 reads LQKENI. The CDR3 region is CASSRRDIQYF. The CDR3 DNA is TGTGCCAGCTCGCGGAGGGACATTCAGTACTTC.